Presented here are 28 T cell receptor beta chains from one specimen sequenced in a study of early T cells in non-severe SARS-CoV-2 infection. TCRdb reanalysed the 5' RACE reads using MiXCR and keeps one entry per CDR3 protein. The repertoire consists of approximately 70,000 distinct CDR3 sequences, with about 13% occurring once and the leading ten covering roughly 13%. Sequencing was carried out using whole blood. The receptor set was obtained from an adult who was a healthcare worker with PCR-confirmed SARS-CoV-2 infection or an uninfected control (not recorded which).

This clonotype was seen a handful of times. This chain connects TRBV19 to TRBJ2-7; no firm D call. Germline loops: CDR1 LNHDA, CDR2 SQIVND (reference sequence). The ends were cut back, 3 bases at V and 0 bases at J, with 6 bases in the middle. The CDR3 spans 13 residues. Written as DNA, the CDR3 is TGTGCCAGTAGTATTGTGAGCTCCTACGAGCAGTACTTC. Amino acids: CASSIVSSYEQYF.

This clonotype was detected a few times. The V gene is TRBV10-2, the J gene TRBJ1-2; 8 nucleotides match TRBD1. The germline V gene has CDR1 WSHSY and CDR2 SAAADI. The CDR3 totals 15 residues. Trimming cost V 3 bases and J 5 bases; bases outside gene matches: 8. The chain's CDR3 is CASSDRTGTSYGYTF. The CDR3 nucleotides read TGCGCCAGCAGTGACCGGACAGGGACATCTTATGGCTACACCTTC.

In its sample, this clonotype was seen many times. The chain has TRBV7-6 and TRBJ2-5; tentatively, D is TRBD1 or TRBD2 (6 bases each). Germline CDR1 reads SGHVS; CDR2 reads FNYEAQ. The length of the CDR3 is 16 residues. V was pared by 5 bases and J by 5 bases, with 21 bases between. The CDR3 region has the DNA TGTGCCAGCAGCCCAATAGGGGGGACACAGGCGGAGACCCAGTACTTC. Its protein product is CASSPIGGTQAETQYF. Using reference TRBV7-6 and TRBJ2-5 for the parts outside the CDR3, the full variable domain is GAGVSQSPRYKVTKRGQDVALRCDPISGHVSLYWYRQALGQGPEFLTYFNYEAQQDKSGLPNDRFSAERPEGSISTLTIQRTEQRDSAMYRCASSPIGGTQAETQYFGPGTRLLVL.

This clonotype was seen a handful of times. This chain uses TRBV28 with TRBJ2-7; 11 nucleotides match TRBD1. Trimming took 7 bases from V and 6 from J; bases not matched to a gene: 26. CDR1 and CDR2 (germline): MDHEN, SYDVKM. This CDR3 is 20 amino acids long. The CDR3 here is CASTTARDRGSLVPVFEQYF. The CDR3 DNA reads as TGTGCCAGCACCACAGCCCGGGACAGGGGGAGTTTGGTACCCGTTTTCGAGCAGTACTTC.

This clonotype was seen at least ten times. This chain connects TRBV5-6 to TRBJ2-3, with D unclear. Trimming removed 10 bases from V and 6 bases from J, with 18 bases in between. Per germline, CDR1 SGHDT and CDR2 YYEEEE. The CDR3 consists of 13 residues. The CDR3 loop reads CASSGSRPDTQYF. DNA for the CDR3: TGTGCCTCTTCGGGCTCTCGACCGGATACGCAGTATTTT.

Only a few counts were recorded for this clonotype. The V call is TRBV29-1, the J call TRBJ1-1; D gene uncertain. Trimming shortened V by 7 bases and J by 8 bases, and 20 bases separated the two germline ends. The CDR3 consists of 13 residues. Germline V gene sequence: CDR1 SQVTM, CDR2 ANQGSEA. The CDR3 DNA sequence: TGCAGCGCCGCGGGTTTGGAGGGAGGCGAAGCTTTCTTT. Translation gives CSAAGLEGGEAFF.

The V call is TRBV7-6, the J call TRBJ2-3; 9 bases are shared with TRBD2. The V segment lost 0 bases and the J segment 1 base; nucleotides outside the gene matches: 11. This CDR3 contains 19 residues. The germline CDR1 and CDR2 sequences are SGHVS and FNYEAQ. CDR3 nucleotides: TGTGCCAGCAGCTTAGCACACCTTAGCGGGGGAGGCGGCACAGATACGCAGTATTTT. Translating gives CASSLAHLSGGGGTDTQYF.

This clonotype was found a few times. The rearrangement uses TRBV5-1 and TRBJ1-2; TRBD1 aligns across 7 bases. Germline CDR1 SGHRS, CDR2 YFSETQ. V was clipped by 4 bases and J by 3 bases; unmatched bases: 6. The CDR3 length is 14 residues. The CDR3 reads CASSPEGADYGYTF. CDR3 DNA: TGCGCCAGCAGCCCGGAGGGGGCTGACTATGGCTACACCTTC.

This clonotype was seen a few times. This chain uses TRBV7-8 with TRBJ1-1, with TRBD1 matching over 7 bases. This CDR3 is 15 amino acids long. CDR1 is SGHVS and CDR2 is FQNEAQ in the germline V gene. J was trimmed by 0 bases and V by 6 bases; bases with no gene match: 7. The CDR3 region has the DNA TGTGCCAGCAGACTTACCGGGACAGTGAACACTGAAGCTTTCTTT. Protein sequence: CASRLTGTVNTEAFF.

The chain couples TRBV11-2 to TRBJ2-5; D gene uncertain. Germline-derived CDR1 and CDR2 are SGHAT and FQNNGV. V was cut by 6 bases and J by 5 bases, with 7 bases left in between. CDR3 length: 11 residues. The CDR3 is CASSSMETQYF. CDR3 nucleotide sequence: TGTGCCAGCAGTTCAATGGAGACCCAGTACTTC.

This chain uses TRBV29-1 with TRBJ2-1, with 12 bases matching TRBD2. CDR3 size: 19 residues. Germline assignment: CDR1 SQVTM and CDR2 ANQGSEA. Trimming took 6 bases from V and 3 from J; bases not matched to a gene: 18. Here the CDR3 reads CSVHNPEGETSGGYNEQFF. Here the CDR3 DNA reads TGCAGCGTCCACAATCCCGAGGGGGAGACTAGCGGGGGCTACAATGAGCAGTTCTTC.

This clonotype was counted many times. CDR3 loop: CASSPSGLNEQFF. In DNA, the CDR3 is TGTGCCAGCAGCCCTTCGGGCCTCAATGAGCAGTTCTTC. V and J are TRBV6-1 and TRBJ2-1, with no clear D. The V gene's germline CDR1 is MNHNS and CDR2 SASEGT. The CDR3 contains 13 residues. The V and J ends lost 6 bases and 6 bases respectively, with 12 bases between them.

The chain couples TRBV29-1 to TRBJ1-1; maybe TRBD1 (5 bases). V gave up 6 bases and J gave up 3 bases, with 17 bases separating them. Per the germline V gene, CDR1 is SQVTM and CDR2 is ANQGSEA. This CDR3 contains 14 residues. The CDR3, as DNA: TGCAGCGTAAAAGGTTGGGGGAAGGACACTGAAGCTTTCTTT. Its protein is CSVKGWGKDTEAFF.

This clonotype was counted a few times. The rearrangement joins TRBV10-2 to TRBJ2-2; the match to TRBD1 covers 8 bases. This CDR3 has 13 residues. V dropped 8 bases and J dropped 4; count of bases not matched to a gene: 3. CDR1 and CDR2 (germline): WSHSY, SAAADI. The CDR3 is CASEGQGTGELFF. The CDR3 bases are TGCGCCAGCGAAGGACAGGGCACCGGGGAGCTGTTTTTT.

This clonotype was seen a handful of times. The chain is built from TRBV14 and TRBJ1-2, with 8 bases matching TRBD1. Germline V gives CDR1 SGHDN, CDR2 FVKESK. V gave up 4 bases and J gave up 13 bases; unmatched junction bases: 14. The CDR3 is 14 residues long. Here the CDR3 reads CASSPRDRTPPGTF. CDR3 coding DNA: TGTGCCAGCAGCCCCCGGGACAGGACTCCTCCGGGCACCTTC.

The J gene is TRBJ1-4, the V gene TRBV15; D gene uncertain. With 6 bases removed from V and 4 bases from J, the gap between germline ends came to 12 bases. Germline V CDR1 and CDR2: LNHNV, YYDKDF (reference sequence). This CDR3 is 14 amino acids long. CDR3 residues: CATRVGRDNEKLFF. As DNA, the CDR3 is TGTGCCACCAGGGTGGGCAGAGATAATGAAAAACTGTTTTTT.

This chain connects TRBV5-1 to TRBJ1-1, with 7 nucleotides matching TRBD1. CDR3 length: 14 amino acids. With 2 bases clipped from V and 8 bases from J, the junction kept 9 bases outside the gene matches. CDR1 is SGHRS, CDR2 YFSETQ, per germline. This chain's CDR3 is CASSFWEGGAEAFF. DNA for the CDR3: TGCGCCAGCAGCTTTTGGGAAGGGGGCGCAGAAGCTTTCTTT. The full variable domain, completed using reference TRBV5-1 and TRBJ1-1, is KAGVTQTPRYLIKTRGQQVTLSCSPISGHRSVSWYQQTPGQGLQFLFEYFSETQRNKGNFPGRFSGRQFSNSRSEMNVSTLELGDSALYLCASSFWEGGAEAFFGQGTRLTVV.

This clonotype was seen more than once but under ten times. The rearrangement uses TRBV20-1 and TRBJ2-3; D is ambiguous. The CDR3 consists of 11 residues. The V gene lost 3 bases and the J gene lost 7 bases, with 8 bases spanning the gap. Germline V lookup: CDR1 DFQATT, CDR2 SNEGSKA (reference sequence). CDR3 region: CSASPLNTQYF. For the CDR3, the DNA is TGCAGTGCTAGTCCGTTGAATACGCAGTATTTT.

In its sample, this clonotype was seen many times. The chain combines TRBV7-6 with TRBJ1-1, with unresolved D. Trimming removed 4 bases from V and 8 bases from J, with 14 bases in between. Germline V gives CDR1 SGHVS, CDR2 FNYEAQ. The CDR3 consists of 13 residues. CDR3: CASSSGPIQEAFF. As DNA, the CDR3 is TGTGCCAGCAGCTCTGGACCGATACAGGAAGCTTTCTTT.

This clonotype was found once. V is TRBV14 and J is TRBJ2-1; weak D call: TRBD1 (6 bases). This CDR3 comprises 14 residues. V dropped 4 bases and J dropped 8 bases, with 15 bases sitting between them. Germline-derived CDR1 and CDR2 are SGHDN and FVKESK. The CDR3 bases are TGTGCCAGCAGCCTTATTGACAGGTCTCATGAGCAGTTCTTC. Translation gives CASSLIDRSHEQFF.

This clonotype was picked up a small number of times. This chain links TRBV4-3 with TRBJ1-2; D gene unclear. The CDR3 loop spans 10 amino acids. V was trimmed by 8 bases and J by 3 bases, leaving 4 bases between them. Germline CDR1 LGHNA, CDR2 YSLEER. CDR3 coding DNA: TGCGCCAGCTCCTACTATGGCTACACCTTC. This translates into CASSYYGYTF.

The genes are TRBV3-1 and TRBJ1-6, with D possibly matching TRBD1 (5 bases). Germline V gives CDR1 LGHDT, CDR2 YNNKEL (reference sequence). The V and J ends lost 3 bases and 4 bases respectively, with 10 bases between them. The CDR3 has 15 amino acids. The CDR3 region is CASSQGEGYNSPLHF. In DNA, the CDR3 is TGTGCCAGCAGCCAGGGTGAGGGGTATAATTCACCCCTCCACTTT.

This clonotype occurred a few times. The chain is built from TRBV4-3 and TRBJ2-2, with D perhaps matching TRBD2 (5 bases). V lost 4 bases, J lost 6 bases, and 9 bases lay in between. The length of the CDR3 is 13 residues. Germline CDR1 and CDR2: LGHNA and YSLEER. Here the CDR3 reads CASSPNGAGELFF. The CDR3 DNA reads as TGCGCCAGCAGCCCAAACGGGGCCGGGGAGCTGTTTTTT.

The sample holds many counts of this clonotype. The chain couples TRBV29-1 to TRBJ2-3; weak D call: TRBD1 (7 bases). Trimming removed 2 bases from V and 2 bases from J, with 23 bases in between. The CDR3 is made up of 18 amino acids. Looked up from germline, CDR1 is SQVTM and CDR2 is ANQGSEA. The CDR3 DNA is TGCAGCGTTGAAACCCCTGGGGGGACAGAACTCTACACAGATACGCAGTATTTT. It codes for CSVETPGGTELYTDTQYF.

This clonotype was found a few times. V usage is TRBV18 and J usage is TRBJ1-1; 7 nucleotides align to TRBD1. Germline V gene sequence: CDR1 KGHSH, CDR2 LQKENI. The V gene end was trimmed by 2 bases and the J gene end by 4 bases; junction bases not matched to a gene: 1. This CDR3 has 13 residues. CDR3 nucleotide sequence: TGTGCCAGCTCACCAGAGGGGGCCACTGAAGCTTTCTTT. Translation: CASSPEGATEAFF. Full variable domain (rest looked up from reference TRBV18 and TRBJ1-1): NAGVMQNPRHLVRRRGQEARLRCSPMKGHSHVYWYRQLPEEGLKFMVYLQKENIIDESGMPKERFSAEFPKEGPSILRIQQVVRGDSAAYFCASSPEGATEAFFGQGTRLTVV.

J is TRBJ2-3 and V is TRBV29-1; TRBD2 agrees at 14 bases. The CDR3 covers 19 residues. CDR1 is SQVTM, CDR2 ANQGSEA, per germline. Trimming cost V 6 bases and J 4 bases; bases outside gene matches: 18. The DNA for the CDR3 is TGCAGCGTAATAGGACTAGCGGGGGGCTATGGACCCCGGGCAGATACGCAGTATTTT. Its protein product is CSVIGLAGGYGPRADTQYF.

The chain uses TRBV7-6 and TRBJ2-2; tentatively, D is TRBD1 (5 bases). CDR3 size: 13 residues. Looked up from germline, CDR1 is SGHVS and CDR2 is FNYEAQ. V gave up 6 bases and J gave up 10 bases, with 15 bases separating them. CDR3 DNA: TGTGCCAGCAGGCCGGTCCAGGGCAAGGAGCTGTTTTTT. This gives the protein CASRPVQGKELFF.

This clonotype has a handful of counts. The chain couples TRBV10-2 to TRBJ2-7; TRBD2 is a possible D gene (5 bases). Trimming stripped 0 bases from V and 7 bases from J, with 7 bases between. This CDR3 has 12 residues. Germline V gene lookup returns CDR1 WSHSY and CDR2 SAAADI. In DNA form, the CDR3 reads TGCGCCAGCAGTGAGTCCCCGGGAGAGCAGTACTTC. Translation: CASSESPGEQYF.